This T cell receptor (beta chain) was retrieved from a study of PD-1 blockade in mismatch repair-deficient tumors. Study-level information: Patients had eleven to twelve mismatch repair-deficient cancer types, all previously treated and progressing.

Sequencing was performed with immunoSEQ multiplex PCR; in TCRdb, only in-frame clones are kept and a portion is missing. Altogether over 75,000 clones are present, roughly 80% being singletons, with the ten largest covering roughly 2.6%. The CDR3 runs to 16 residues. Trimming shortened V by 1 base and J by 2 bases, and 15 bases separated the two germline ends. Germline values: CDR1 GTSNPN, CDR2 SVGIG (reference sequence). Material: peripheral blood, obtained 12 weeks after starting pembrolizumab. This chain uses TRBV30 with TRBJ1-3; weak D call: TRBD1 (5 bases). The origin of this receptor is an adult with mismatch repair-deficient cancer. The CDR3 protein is CAWSATFAGTGNTIYF. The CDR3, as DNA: TGTGCCTGGAGTGCCACCTTCGCAGGGACTGGAAACACCATATATTTT.